These 14 T cell receptor beta chains originate from one sample sequenced in a study of blood T cell repertoires in COVID-19. Assay used: immunoSEQ multiplex PCR; TCRdb lists only in-frame clones, some missing. The table has some 200,000 clones, roughly 82% seen once; the top ten hold about 13%. The sequenced sample consisted of peripheral blood. Receptor source: a human donor in a cohort sampled during active COVID-19.

The chain uses TRBV15 and TRBJ2-2; 9 bases map to TRBD2. V was pared by 3 bases and J by 5 bases, with 7 bases of the junction left unmatched. In germline, CDR1 is LNHNV, CDR2 YYDKDF (reference sequence). The CDR3 runs to 16 residues. The CDR3 is CATSSISGGKTGELFF. The CDR3 DNA follows: TGTGCCACCAGCAGCATCAGCGGGGGGAAGACCGGGGAGCTGTTTTTT.

The chain has TRBV3-1 (or the pseudogene TRBV3-2) and TRBJ1-3, with D unresolved. This CDR3 contains 16 residues. V dropped 4 bases and J dropped 1 base, with 14 bases sitting between them. Looked up from germline, CDR1 is LGHDT and CDR2 is YNNKEL (reference sequence). In DNA form, the CDR3 reads TGTGCCAGCAGCCCCCTCGTGACTGCGTCTGGAAACACCATATATTTT. This translates into CASSPLVTASGNTIYF.

This clone appeared many times. The chain recombines TRBV4-2 with TRBJ2-7, with 7 bases lining up with TRBD2. Germline V gene data show CDR1 as LGHNA and CDR2 as YNFKEQ. J gave up 12 bases and V 0 bases, and 14 bases lay outside the gene matches. The CDR3 contains 15 residues. CDR3: CASSQDYTPSGTLYF. For the CDR3, the DNA is TGTGCCAGCAGCCAAGATTATACGCCAAGCGGGACCCTGTACTTC.

This chain joins TRBV3-1 (or the pseudogene TRBV3-2) and TRBJ2-2; 8 bases match TRBD2. CDR3 length: 18 amino acids. CDR1 is LGHDT, CDR2 YNNKEL, per germline (reference sequence). V was pared by 4 bases and J by 7 bases, with 17 bases of the junction left unmatched. The CDR3 loop reads CASSLYPIAGPVGGELFF. CDR3 in DNA: TGTGCCAGCAGCCTCTACCCCATAGCGGGACCTGTAGGCGGGGAGCTGTTTTTT.

V gene TRBV5-8 combines with J gene TRBJ2-5; D is ambiguous. V lost 1 base to trimming and J lost 7 bases, with 11 bases between them. There are 13 residues in the CDR3. Germline values: CDR1 SGHTS, CDR2 YDEGEE. The CDR3 protein is CASSLWSGGTQYF. The CDR3 DNA reads as TGTGCCAGCAGCTTGTGGTCCGGCGGGACCCAGTACTTC.

The J gene is TRBJ2-7, the V gene TRBV3-1 (or the pseudogene TRBV3-2), with a weak D call TRBD1 (7 bases). This CDR3 contains 17 residues. Germline-derived CDR1 and CDR2 are LGHDT and YNNKEL (reference sequence). With 0 bases removed from V and 7 bases from J, the gap between germline ends came to 22 bases. CDR3 loop: CASSQDYLSGPGGEQYF. CDR3 DNA: TGTGCCAGCAGCCAAGATTATTTGAGCGGCCCAGGGGGGGAGCAGTACTTC.

This clone was picked up many times. The J gene is TRBJ2-1, the V gene TRBV2, with 9 bases matching TRBD2. Germline lookup yields CDR1 SNHLY and CDR2 FYNNEI. V lost 6 bases and J lost 7; bases outside the gene matches: 7. The CDR3 totals 14 residues. CDR3 DNA: TGTGCCAGCAGGGCGGGAGGGCCTCTGAATGAGCAGTTCTTC. Protein product: CASRAGGPLNEQFF.

The chain has TRBV6-6 and TRBJ2-7; tentatively, D is TRBD2 (7 bases). The V gene lost 0 bases and the J gene lost 4 bases, with 13 bases spanning the gap. From germline, CDR1 is MNHNY and CDR2 SVGAGI (reference sequence). This CDR3 is built from 15 residues. CDR3 nucleotides: TGTGCCAGCAGTTACTCCGGGGGGACATCATACGAGCAGTACTTC. Amino acid sequence: CASSYSGGTSYEQYF.

Worth noting for this clone: The identical CDR3 is also encoded by other nucleotide sequences in the sample. This chain joins TRBV5-1 and TRBJ2-3; D remains ambiguous. Germline V lookup: CDR1 SGHRS, CDR2 YFSETQ. Trimming took 0 bases from V and 1 from J, leaving 3 bases between them. The CDR3 totals 13 residues. CDR3 sequence reads: CASSLGGTDTQYF. The CDR3 DNA reads TGCGCCAGCAGCTTGGGCGGCACAGATACGCAGTATTTT.

The gene calls are TRBV28 and TRBJ2-7; D may be TRBD2 (5 bases). The CDR3 covers 12 residues. Trimming took off 4 bases at V and 4 bases at J, with 8 bases between the two ends. Per germline, CDR1 MDHEN and CDR2 SYDVKM. CDR3 in DNA: TGTGCCAGCAGTTCGAGGAGGTACGAGCAGTACTTC. Residues: CASSSRRYEQYF.

J is TRBJ2-5 and V is TRBV18, with D unresolved. The CDR3 length is 13 residues. V lost 1 base to trimming and J lost 5 bases, with 8 bases between them. In germline, CDR1 is KGHSH, CDR2 LQKENI. CDR3 in DNA: TGTGCCAGCTCACCACGGCGACTGGAGACCCAGTACTTC. Its translation is CASSPRRLETQYF.

The V and J genes are TRBV5-1 and TRBJ2-3; the D gene is possibly TRBD2 (6 bases). CDR1 and CDR2 from the germline V gene are SGHRS and YFSETQ. This CDR3 region has 14 residues. Trimming cost V 6 bases and J 4 bases, with 15 bases left between them. The CDR3 sequence: CASNRDSRPDTQYF. The CDR3 DNA is TGCGCCAGCAACCGGGACTCCCGCCCAGATACGCAGTATTTT.

The chain recombines TRBV25-1 with TRBJ2-1, with TRBD1 matching 9 bases. The CDR3 totals 14 residues. The germline V gene encodes CDR1 MGHDK and CDR2 SYGVNS. V dropped 6 bases and J dropped 4; count of bases not matched to a gene: 4. The CDR3 DNA sequence: TGTGCCAGCAGGGGGACAGGGATTTACAATGAGCAGTTCTTC. It codes for CASRGTGIYNEQFF.

The rearrangement joins TRBV5-1 to TRBJ1-4; 7 positions agree with TRBD1. The length of the CDR3 is 15 residues. Germline values: CDR1 SGHRS, CDR2 YFSETQ. After removal of 3 bases from V and 7 bases from J, the junction contained 9 bases not matched to a gene. CDR3 sequence reads: CASSSQPGQTEKLFF. The CDR3 nucleotides read TGCGCCAGCAGCTCACAGCCGGGACAGACTGAAAAACTGTTTTTT.